The clone carrying this TCR beta chain was observed at least ten times. What it recognizes is unknown. The data stem from a study of T-cell reconstitution after alpha-beta-depleted transplantation in children. Findings and limits, study-wide: Approximately two months post-transplant, alpha-beta T cells reportedly originated from several hundred expanded graft clones.

The germline gives CDR1 SGHAT, CDR2 FQNNGV. V shed 4 bases, J shed 5 bases, and the junction held 11 bases outside the gene matches. CDR3 length: 17 residues. It was with unique molecular identifiers that the TCRbeta library was prepared. TCRdb ran MiXCR on the PCR reads and lists one entry per CDR3 protein. The sample carries 30,000 or so distinct CDR3 sequences, about 7% recorded once. The TCR comes from a child younger than two who had a stem cell transplant for acute myeloid leukemia, so the T cells may come from the graft donor. The chain combines TRBV11-2 with TRBJ2-7; TRBD2 matches 13 bases. Here the sequenced sample was peripheral blood, taken 60 days after TCRalphabeta/CD19-depleted stem cell transplant. The CDR3, as DNA: TGTGCCAGCAGCTCGGGACTAGCGGGACCGTTTGGGCACGAGCAGTACTTC. Protein sequence: CASSSGLAGPFGHEQYF.